The 7 T cell receptor beta chains below were found in one sample sequenced in a study of blood T cell repertoires in COVID-19. TCRdb keeps only in-frame clones here, not all; method: immunoSEQ multiplex PCR. The sample has under 300,000 clones; around 87% are singletons. The sequenced sample consisted of PBMCs or T cells enriched from blood (not recorded which). These receptors all come from a woman aged 25 to 39 with acute COVID-19.

A few counts support this clone. The chain employs TRBV6-5 and TRBJ2-3; D not certain. This CDR3 has 14 amino acids. V shed 0 bases and J shed 1 base, with 5 bases lying between them. The V gene's germline CDR1 is MNHEY and CDR2 SVGAGI. CDR3 coding DNA: TGTGCCAGCAGTTACTCCCGGGGCACAGATACGCAGTATTTT. Protein product: CASSYSRGTDTQYF.

The rearrangement joins TRBV19 to TRBJ1-5; a possible D gene is TRBD1 (5 bases). V lost 5 bases and J 4 bases, leaving 15 bases between the germline ends. The germline V gene encodes CDR1 LNHDA and CDR2 SQIVND (reference sequence). CDR3 length equals 15 residues. CDR3 in DNA: TGTGCCAGTAGTGCGGGGCCCTGGAGGAATCAGCCCCAGCATTTT. It yields the protein CASSAGPWRNQPQHF. Drawing the rest from reference TRBV19 and TRBJ1-5, the complete variable domain is DGGITQSPKYLFRKEGQNVTLSCEQNLNHDAMYWYRQDPGQGLRLIYYSQIVNDFQKGDIAEGYSVSREKKESFPLTVTSAQKNPTAFYLCASSAGPWRNQPQHFGDGTRLSIL.

This clone was observed once. The V call is TRBV6-2 or TRBV6-3, the J call TRBJ2-1; D gene ambiguous. Trimming took off 4 bases at V and 5 bases at J, with 15 bases between the two ends. There are 15 residues in the CDR3. The V gene's germline CDR1 is MNHEY and CDR2 SVGEGT. The CDR3 loop reads CASSSALGRNNEQFF. CDR3 bases: TGTGCCAGCAGTTCAGCCCTAGGTCGGAACAATGAGCAGTTCTTC.

This clone was recorded once. The chain carries TRBV5-1 and TRBJ2-5; D is uncertain. V lost 4 bases and J lost 5, with 12 bases in between. The CDR3 spans 13 residues. CDR1 and CDR2 (germline): SGHRS, YFSETQ. In nucleotides, the CDR3 is TGCGCCAGCAGCGGCGCGGCTGGGGAGACCCAGTACTTC. It is translated as CASSGAAGETQYF. The full variable domain, rest sourced from reference TRBV5-1 and TRBJ2-5, is KAGVTQTPRYLIKTRGQQVTLSCSPISGHRSVSWYQQTPGQGLQFLFEYFSETQRNKGNFPGRFSGRQFSNSRSEMNVSTLELGDSALYLCASSGAAGETQYFGPGTRLLVL.

As for this clone: Different DNA sequences within this sample yield the same CDR3. The chain recombines TRBV5-4 with TRBJ2-7, with D possibly TRBD1 on 5 matching bases. Trimming took 0 bases from V and 3 from J, leaving 10 bases between them. The CDR3 has 14 amino acids. CDR1 and CDR2 (germline): SGHNT, YYREEE (reference sequence). CDR3 sequence reads: CASSLGQGSYEQYF. The DNA for the CDR3 is TGTGCCAGCAGCTTGGGGCAGGGAAGCTACGAGCAGTACTTC.

This chain connects TRBV28 to TRBJ1-6, with 9 bases fitting TRBD1. Germline CDR1 is MDHEN and CDR2 is SYDVKM. Unmatched junction bases numbered 19, after V lost 5 bases and J lost 8 bases. The CDR3 consists of 19 residues. The CDR3: CASSPPGQGSRWGDSPLHF. Here the CDR3 DNA reads TGTGCCAGCAGTCCGCCGGGACAGGGTTCGAGGTGGGGGGATTCACCCCTCCACTTT.

The chain uses TRBV27 and TRBJ2-3; 11 nucleotides line up with TRBD2. Germline V lookup: CDR1 MNHEY, CDR2 SMNVEV (reference sequence). Losses at the gene ends were 6 bases for V and 2 bases for J; bases not matched to a gene: 1. The CDR3 extends over 14 amino acids. CDR3 sequence: CASRLAGDTDTQYF. DNA for the CDR3: TGTGCCAGCAGACTAGCGGGGGACACAGATACGCAGTATTTT.